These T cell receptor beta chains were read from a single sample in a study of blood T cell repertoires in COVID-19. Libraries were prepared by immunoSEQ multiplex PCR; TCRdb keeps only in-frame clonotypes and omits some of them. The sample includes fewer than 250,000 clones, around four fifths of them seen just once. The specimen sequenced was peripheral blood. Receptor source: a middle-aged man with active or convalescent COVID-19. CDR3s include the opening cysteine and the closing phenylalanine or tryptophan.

CDR3aa: CASSLTGGLRGGYTF; v_gene: TRBV6-5; j_gene: TRBJ1-2
CDR3aa: CATNTVSSYNSPLHF; v_gene: TRBV24-1; j_gene: TRBJ1-6
CDR3aa: CASSQQGEFSPLHF; v_gene: TRBV6-5; j_gene: TRBJ1-6
CDR3aa: CASSLTGEARWNIQYF; v_gene: TRBV7-2; j_gene: TRBJ2-4
CDR3aa: CASSYSSGAYGYTF; v_gene: TRBV6-2/TRBV6-3; j_gene: TRBJ1-2
CDR3aa: CASSVDWNTEAFF; v_gene: TRBV9; j_gene: TRBJ1-1
CDR3aa: CASSSQGAQWMSSGNTIYF; v_gene: TRBV19; j_gene: TRBJ1-3
CDR3aa: CASSLAIGQGPQETQYF; v_gene: TRBV5-4; j_gene: TRBJ2-5
CDR3aa: CASSQAGGRGETQYF; v_gene: TRBV3-1/TRBV3-2; j_gene: TRBJ2-5
CDR3aa: CASSPGQGPDTQYF; v_gene: TRBV5-4; j_gene: TRBJ2-3
CDR3aa: CASSLGTGGAEAFF; v_gene: TRBV6-6; j_gene: TRBJ1-1
CDR3aa: CASSFGEPSSYEQYF; v_gene: TRBV28; j_gene: TRBJ2-7
CDR3aa: CASSPRDRPYGYTF; v_gene: TRBV5-1; j_gene: TRBJ1-2
CDR3aa: CASSINWRGQPQHF; v_gene: TRBV19; j_gene: TRBJ1-5
CDR3aa: CAISESQVRRNTEAFF; v_gene: TRBV10-3; j_gene: TRBJ1-1
CDR3aa: CASSARLAGSQETQYF; v_gene: TRBV9; j_gene: TRBJ2-5